Included here is one T cell receptor (beta chain) sequence, with context. Its antigen is still unknown. These data are taken from a study of beta chain features in type 1 diabetes. About the research overall: On cell yields, gender and age, patients and healthy donors were similar.

Trimming removed 4 bases from V and 4 bases from J; junction bases left unmatched: 7. Germline V gene sequence: CDR1 LGHNA, CDR2 YNFKEQ. The CDR3 contains 16 residues. Study-wide findings and caveats: All four CD4+ subsets of Type 1 diabetes patients contained TCRB CDR3s that were moderately but significantly shorter. In comparison with healthy donors, patients had naive, central memory and Treg TCRB repertoires that appeared more similar.

Sequenced material consisted of expressed TCRB transcripts (all of the isolated RNA was reverse transcribed). The repertoire was sequenced with immunoSEQ multiplex PCR; TCRdb's copy has only in-frame clones and lacks some. Of tens of thousands of clones in the sample, 50% were seen once. This chain links TRBV4-2 with TRBJ1-2, with 12 positions matching TRBD1. This TCR was sampled from a woman under 40 in good health. Sequencing was performed on stem cell memory CD4+ T cells from blood. This CDR3 reads CASSPGGTGGFYGYTF. In DNA, the CDR3 is TGTGCCAGCAGCCCCGGAGGGACAGGGGGCTTCTATGGCTACACCTTC.